The 2 T cell receptor beta chains below come from one sample, sequenced in a study of PD-1 blockade in mismatch repair-deficient tumors. Some clones are missing from TCRdb's copy, which holds only in-frame ones; the method was immunoSEQ multiplex PCR. The table has approximately 79,000 clones, approximately 81% seen once. The material was peripheral blood, obtained 44 weeks after starting pembrolizumab. The receptors originated from an adult with mismatch repair-deficient cancer.

The rearrangement uses TRBV2 and TRBJ2-5; no clear D. With 7 bases removed from V and 4 bases from J, the gap between germline ends came to 7 bases. CDR1 and CDR2 from the germline V gene are SNHLY and FYNNEI. The CDR3 extends over 11 amino acids. The CDR3 DNA reads TGTGCCAGCACGTGGCTAGAGACCCAGTACTTC. Encoded protein: CASTWLETQYF.

The sample holds a few counts of this clone. J is TRBJ2-1 and V is TRBV19; a possible D gene is TRBD1 (5 bases). This CDR3 is 14 amino acids long. Germline CDR1 reads LNHDA; CDR2 reads SQIVND (reference sequence). V lost 3 bases, J lost 4 bases, and 10 bases lay in between. CDR3 nucleotides: TGTGCCAGTAGTATTCAGGGTTGGTACAATGAGCAGTTCTTC. It encodes CASSIQGWYNEQFF.